These 27 T cell receptor beta chains came from one sample sequenced in a study of T-cell memory formation after mild COVID-19. TCRdb fed the 5' RACE reads into MiXCR, producing one record per CDR3 protein. The sample lists approximately 350,000 distinct CDR3 sequences, 13% to 15% occurring once. The sequenced sample consisted of PBMCs or a T cell subset sorted from them (not recorded which). The receptors derive from a man younger than 35 who had mild COVID-19 (a few samples of this study predate the infection). Cell type and time point are not known.

This clonotype showed up just a few times. The genes are TRBV20-1 and TRBJ2-5; D ambiguous. Germline V gene lookup returns CDR1 DFQATT and CDR2 SNEGSKA (reference sequence). The CDR3 runs 13 residues. Trimming stripped 3 bases from V and 3 bases from J, with 11 bases between. The CDR3 spells CSASRPLKETQYF. The CDR3 DNA reads as TGCAGTGCTAGTAGGCCCCTGAAAGAGACCCAGTACTTC.

The CDR3 loop reads CSARGGGYEQYV. The CDR3 DNA is TGCAGTGCTAGAGGAGGGGGGTACGAGCAGTACGTC. The chain uses TRBV20-1 and TRBJ2-7; the D gene could be TRBD1 or TRBD2 (6 bases each). The CDR3 is made up of 12 amino acids. V was pared by 1 base and J by 4 bases, with 8 bases between. Looked up from germline, CDR1 is DFQATT and CDR2 is SNEGSKA (reference sequence).

The chain links TRBV5-1 to TRBJ1-2; 8 nucleotides agree with TRBD1. J lost 3 bases, V lost 1 base, and 5 bases had no gene match. The CDR3 contains 15 residues. CDR1 is SGHRS and CDR2 is YFSETQ in the germline V gene. In DNA form, the CDR3 reads TGCGCCAGCAGCTTGTGGCAGGGGGCCCACTATGGCTACACCTTC. It codes for CASSLWQGAHYGYTF.

This clonotype was detected ten times or more. The chain combines TRBV10-3 with TRBJ1-6; 9 bases map to TRBD1. Trimming cost V 5 bases and J 9 bases; bases outside gene matches: 5. In germline, CDR1 is ENHRY, CDR2 SYGVKD. The CDR3 loop spans 14 amino acids. The CDR3 spells CAISLDRGGSPLHF. CDR3 DNA sequence: TGTGCCATCAGTCTGGACAGGGGCGGTTCACCCCTCCACTTT.

CDR3 amino acids: CASSEAGVWYGYTF. The CDR3 DNA reads TGTGCCAGCAGCGAGGCCGGGGTTTGGTATGGCTACACCTTC. The rearrangement uses TRBV7-9 and TRBJ1-2; D is ambiguous. Germline V lookup: CDR1 SEHNR, CDR2 FQNEAQ (reference sequence). This CDR3 is built from 14 residues. Trimming removed 5 bases from V and 5 bases from J, with 15 bases in between.

The rearrangement links TRBV9 to TRBJ1-1; D may be TRBD1 (6 bases). From germline, CDR1 is SGDLS and CDR2 YYNGEE. The CDR3 is 16 residues long. V lost 0 bases, J lost 5 bases, and 17 bases lay in between. CDR3 nucleotide sequence: TGTGCCAGCAGCGTAGAACAGGGTCTATCCGGGACTGAAGCTTTCTTT. Translation: CASSVEQGLSGTEAFF.

This clonotype has just a few counts. J is TRBJ2-1 and V is TRBV29-1; TRBD1 matches 9 bases. The CDR3 contains 13 residues. V dropped 7 bases and J dropped 6; count of bases not matched to a gene: 7. CDR1 and CDR2 from the germline V gene are SQVTM and ANQGSEA. The CDR3 is CSAWTGVGNEQFF. CDR3 bases: TGCAGCGCCTGGACAGGGGTTGGCAATGAGCAGTTCTTC.

V usage is TRBV7-2 and J usage is TRBJ2-5, with D possibly being TRBD1 (7 bases). Germline V lookup: CDR1 SGHTA, CDR2 FQGNSA. This CDR3 has 15 amino acids. V shed 5 bases and J shed 1 base, with 14 bases lying between them. The CDR3 spells CASSTRQGGQETQYF. CDR3 nucleotide sequence: TGTGCCAGCAGCACCCGACAGGGAGGCCAAGAGACCCAGTACTTC.

This clonotype was seen repeatedly, ten times or more. This chain links TRBV12-3 or TRBV12-4 with TRBJ2-3; D might be TRBD1 or TRBD2, each matching 5 bases. V lost 2 bases and J 4 bases, leaving 7 bases between the germline ends. The CDR3 spans 13 residues. The CDR3 here is CASSLMGADTQYF. The DNA for the CDR3 is TGTGCCAGCAGTTTAATGGGGGCAGATACGCAGTATTTT.

This clonotype was seen a handful of times. The chain carries TRBV3-1 and TRBJ2-3; D is perhaps TRBD2 (6 bases). Germline V gene lookup returns CDR1 LGHDT and CDR2 YNNKEL (reference sequence). This CDR3 has 12 residues. Deletions cut 8 bases from V and 6 bases from J, with 12 bases between. The CDR3 DNA sequence: TGTGCCAGCTCGACTAGTGCCGATACGCAGTATTTT. Its protein product is CASSTSADTQYF.

The chain has TRBV7-6 and TRBJ2-4; the D gene is possibly TRBD1 (5 bases). The CDR3 sequence is 14 residues long. CDR1 is SGHVS, CDR2 FNYEAQ, per germline. The V end was cut by 5 bases, the J end by 11 bases, with 19 bases between. CDR3 region: CASSPAADSEFQYF. CDR3 coding DNA: TGTGCCAGCAGCCCGGCCGCCGACAGTGAATTTCAGTACTTC.

This chain joins TRBV9 and TRBJ1-5, with D uncertain. CDR3 length: 14 residues. Germline-derived CDR1 and CDR2 are SGDLS and YYNGEE. Between the trimmed V and J ends, which lost 4 bases and 4 bases, there was a span of 12 bases. The CDR3 protein is CASSLSFGNQPQHF. DNA for the CDR3: TGTGCCAGCAGCCTAAGTTTTGGAAATCAGCCCCAGCATTTT.

This clonotype was observed many times. The chain employs TRBV20-1 and TRBJ1-4; D gene uncertain. The CDR3 consists of 12 residues. In germline, CDR1 is DFQATT, CDR2 SNEGSKA (reference sequence). Trimming removed 6 bases from V and 5 bases from J, with 10 bases in between. The CDR3 sequence: CSAAYFNEKLFF. The DNA of the CDR3 is TGCAGTGCAGCATACTTCAATGAAAAACTGTTTTTT.

This clonotype was seen a handful of times. This sequence joins TRBV4-3 and TRBJ1-2; D gene uncertain. CDR3 length: 16 amino acids. Germline assignment: CDR1 LGHNA and CDR2 YSLEER. The V end lost 0 bases, the J end lost 6 bases, and 17 bases lay between the germline ends. CDR3: CASSQEYEGLGHGYTF. CDR3 nucleotides: TGCGCCAGCAGCCAAGAATATGAGGGCTTGGGCCATGGCTACACCTTC.

In this sample, this clonotype turned up many times. This chain links TRBV27 with TRBJ2-2; 13 bases fit TRBD2. This CDR3 is built from 15 residues. After removal of 4 bases from V and 7 bases from J, the junction contained 3 bases not matched to a gene. Per the germline V gene, CDR1 is MNHEY and CDR2 is SMNVEV (reference sequence). CDR3 in DNA: TGTGCCAGCAGTTGGACTAGCGGGGGTAGCGGGGAGCTGTTTTTT. Translating it yields CASSWTSGGSGELFF.

This clonotype has at least ten counts. The rearrangement links TRBV20-1 to TRBJ2-3; 9 nucleotides align to TRBD2. Germline lookup yields CDR1 DFQATT and CDR2 SNEGSKA (reference sequence). V shed 6 bases and J 8 bases; nucleotides not matched to a gene: 12. The CDR3 is 14 residues long. CDR3 loop: CSASRGLASVTQYF. CDR3 nucleotides: TGCAGTGCCTCCCGGGGACTAGCTTCTGTTACGCAGTATTTT.

This clonotype was recorded at least ten times. V usage is TRBV12-3 or TRBV12-4 and J usage is TRBJ1-1; D may be TRBD1 (5 bases). The CDR3 totals 15 residues. V was clipped by 5 bases and J by 1 base, with 14 bases between them. The CDR3 nucleotides read TGTGCCAGCAGTCCCCACGGGGCCTCGAACACTGAAGCTTTCTTT. Translated, it gives CASSPHGASNTEAFF.

J is TRBJ1-2 and V is TRBV5-1; 9 bases are shared with TRBD1. Germline loops: CDR1 SGHRS, CDR2 YFSETQ. With 4 bases clipped from V and 8 bases from J, the junction kept 12 bases outside the gene matches. This CDR3 is 15 amino acids long. CDR3 sequence reads: CASSPPQQGAVGYTF. The CDR3 DNA follows: TGCGCCAGCAGCCCCCCCCAACAGGGGGCAGTAGGCTACACCTTC.

This chain links TRBV6-5 with TRBJ2-4; D unclear. The CDR3 has 12 residues. V gave up 8 bases and J gave up 4 bases, with 9 bases separating them. Germline V gene sequence: CDR1 MNHEY, CDR2 SVGAGI. The CDR3 region has the DNA TGTGCCAGCCTTTCTATAAAAAACATTCAGTACTTC. Translated, it gives CASLSIKNIQYF.

This chain connects TRBV11-2 to TRBJ1-2; 10 bases align to TRBD1. The CDR3 is 15 amino acids. Unmatched junction bases numbered 6, after V lost 4 bases and J lost 4 bases. Per the germline V gene, CDR1 is SGHAT and CDR2 is FQNNGV. CDR3 amino acids: CASSSSGTGAYGYTF. CDR3 nucleotides: TGTGCCAGCAGCTCATCCGGGACAGGGGCCTATGGCTACACCTTC.

Many counts were recorded for this clonotype. V is TRBV14 and J is TRBJ2-3, with D perhaps given as TRBD1 or TRBD2 (5 bases each). The CDR3 extends over 15 amino acids. Germline V CDR1 and CDR2: SGHDN, FVKESK. Trimming removed 4 bases at V and 5 bases at J, with 16 bases between. CDR3 sequence (DNA): TGTGCCAGCAGCCGGCGAGGGGACCGAAAAGATACGCAGTATTTT. It yields the protein CASSRRGDRKDTQYF.

This clonotype turned up a few times. The chain carries TRBV11-2 and TRBJ2-2, with D maybe TRBD1 (6 bases). The V end was cut by 3 bases, the J end by 7 bases, with 15 bases between. This CDR3 spans 15 amino acids. Germline V gene sequence: CDR1 SGHAT, CDR2 FQNNGV. CDR3 loop: CASSFGEGGNGELFF. The CDR3, as DNA: TGTGCCAGCAGCTTCGGGGAAGGGGGAAACGGGGAGCTGTTTTTT.

This clonotype was detected only a few times. The chain employs TRBV12-3 or TRBV12-4 and TRBJ2-5; unclear D gene. CDR3 length: 12 amino acids. Between the trimmed V and J ends, which lost 6 bases and 7 bases, there was a span of 12 bases. The DNA of the CDR3 is TGTGCCAGCAGGCCTCCAGTCGGGACCCAGTACTTC. This codes for CASRPPVGTQYF.

This clonotype was seen more than once but under ten times. The chain is built from TRBV7-2 and TRBJ1-1; D is possibly TRBD1 (6 bases). V lost 3 bases and J 1 base, leaving 21 bases between the germline ends. Germline V lookup: CDR1 SGHTA, CDR2 FQGNSA. The CDR3 has 18 amino acids. This CDR3 is CASSFSGRLQGTNTEAFF. For the CDR3, the DNA is TGTGCCAGCAGCTTTAGCGGGCGTCTACAGGGCACGAACACTGAAGCTTTCTTT.

This clonotype was seen ten or more times. V is TRBV4-1 and J is TRBJ1-5, with D possibly being TRBD1 (6 bases). The length of the CDR3 is 16 residues. Germline V gives CDR1 MGHRA, CDR2 YSYEKL. With 4 bases removed from V and 5 bases from J, the gap between germline ends came to 18 bases. CDR3 sequence reads: CASSLKVWGADQPQHF. The CDR3 nucleotides are TGCGCCAGCAGCCTCAAAGTCTGGGGGGCCGATCAGCCCCAGCATTTT.

This clonotype was recorded many times. The rearrangement links TRBV12-3 or TRBV12-4 to TRBJ1-1; D unclear. This CDR3 has 13 residues. Deletions cut 6 bases from V and 2 bases from J, with 10 bases between. The CDR3: CASSQQLNTEAFF. DNA of the CDR3: TGTGCCAGCAGCCAACAGTTAAACACTGAAGCTTTCTTT.

The chain combines TRBV27 with TRBJ2-3; D might be TRBD2 (6 bases). Trimming removed 1 base at V and 0 bases at J, with 14 bases between. The length of the CDR3 is 17 residues. Germline V gives CDR1 MNHEY, CDR2 SMNVEV (reference sequence). The CDR3 DNA reads as TGTGCCAGCAGTTTATTTTTCGGCGGGACTAGCACAGATACGCAGTATTTT. This codes for CASSLFFGGTSTDTQYF.